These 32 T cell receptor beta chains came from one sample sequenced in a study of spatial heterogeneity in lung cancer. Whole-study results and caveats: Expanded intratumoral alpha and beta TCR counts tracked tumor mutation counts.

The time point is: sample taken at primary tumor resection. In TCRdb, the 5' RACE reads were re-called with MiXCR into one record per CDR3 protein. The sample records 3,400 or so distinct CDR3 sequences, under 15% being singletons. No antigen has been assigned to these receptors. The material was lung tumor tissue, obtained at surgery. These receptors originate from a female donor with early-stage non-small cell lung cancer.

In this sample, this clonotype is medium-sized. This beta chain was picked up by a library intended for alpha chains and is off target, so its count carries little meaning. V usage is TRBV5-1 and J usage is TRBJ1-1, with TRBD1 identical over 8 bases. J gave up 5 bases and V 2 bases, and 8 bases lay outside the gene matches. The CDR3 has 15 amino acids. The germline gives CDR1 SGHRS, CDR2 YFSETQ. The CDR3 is CASSFLRGRWTEAFF. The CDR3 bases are TGCGCCAGCAGCTTCCTCAGGGGGCGGTGGACTGAAGCTTTCTTT.

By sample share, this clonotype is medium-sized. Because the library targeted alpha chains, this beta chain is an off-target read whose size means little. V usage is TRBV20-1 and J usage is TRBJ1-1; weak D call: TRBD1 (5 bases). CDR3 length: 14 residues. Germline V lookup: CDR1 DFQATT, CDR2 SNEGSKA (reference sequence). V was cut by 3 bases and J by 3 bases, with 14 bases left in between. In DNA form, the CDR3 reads TGCAGTGCTAGCGTGGGGGGGAGGGACACTGAAGCTTTCTTT. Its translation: CSASVGGRDTEAFF.

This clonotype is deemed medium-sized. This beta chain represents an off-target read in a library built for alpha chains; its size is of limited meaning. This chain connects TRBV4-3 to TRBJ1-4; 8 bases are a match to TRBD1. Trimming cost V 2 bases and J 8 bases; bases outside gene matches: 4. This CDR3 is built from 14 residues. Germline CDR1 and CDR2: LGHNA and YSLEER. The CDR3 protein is CASSQQGAGEKLFF. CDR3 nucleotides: TGCGCCAGCAGCCAACAGGGGGCTGGGGAAAAACTGTTTTTT.

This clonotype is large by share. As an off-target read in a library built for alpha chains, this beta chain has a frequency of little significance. The CDR3 DNA reads as TGTGCCAGCAGCTTAAAACAGGGGGCGGCGGTGGGAAATTCACCCCTCCACTTT. It translates to CASSLKQGAAVGNSPLHF. The chain is built from TRBV7-2 and TRBJ1-6; 9 positions match TRBD1. Germline V gene sequence: CDR1 SGHTA, CDR2 FQGNSA. The CDR3 is 18 amino acids. J was trimmed by 7 bases and V by 2 bases; bases with no gene match: 12.

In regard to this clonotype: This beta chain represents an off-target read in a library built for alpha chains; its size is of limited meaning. The CDR3 sequence is CASSPPRSTGLKGYTF. The CDR3, as DNA: TGTGCCAGCAGCCCACCTCGTTCGACAGGGTTGAAAGGCTACACCTTC. The V gene is TRBV3-1, the J gene TRBJ1-2; 7 bases are shared with TRBD1. This CDR3 has 16 amino acids. Germline V gives CDR1 LGHDT, CDR2 YNNKEL (reference sequence). The trim removed 4 bases at V and 8 bases at J, leaving 16 bases unmatched.

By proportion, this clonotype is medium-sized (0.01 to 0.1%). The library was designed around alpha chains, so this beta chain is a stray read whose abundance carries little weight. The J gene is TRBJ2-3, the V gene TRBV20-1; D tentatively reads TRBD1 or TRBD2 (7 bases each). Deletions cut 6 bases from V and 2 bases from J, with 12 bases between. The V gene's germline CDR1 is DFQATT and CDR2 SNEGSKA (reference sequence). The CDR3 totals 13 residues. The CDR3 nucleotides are TGCAGTGCCGGGGAGGGGGCCACAGATACGCAGTATTTT. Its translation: CSAGEGATDTQYF.

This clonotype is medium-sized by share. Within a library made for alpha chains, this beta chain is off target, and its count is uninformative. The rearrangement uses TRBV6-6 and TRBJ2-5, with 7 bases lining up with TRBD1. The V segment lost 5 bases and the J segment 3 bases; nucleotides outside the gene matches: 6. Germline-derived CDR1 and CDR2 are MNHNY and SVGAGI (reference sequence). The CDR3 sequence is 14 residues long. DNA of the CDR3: TGTGCCAGCAGTGGCAGGGGGTATGAAGAGACCCAGTACTTC. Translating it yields CASSGRGYEETQYF.

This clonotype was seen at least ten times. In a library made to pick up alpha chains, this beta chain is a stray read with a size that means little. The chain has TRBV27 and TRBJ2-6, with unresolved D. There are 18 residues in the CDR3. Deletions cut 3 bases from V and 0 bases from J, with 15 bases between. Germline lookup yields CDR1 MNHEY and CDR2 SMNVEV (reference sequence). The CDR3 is CASSLRSVEYSGANVLTF. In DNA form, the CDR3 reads TGTGCCAGCAGTTTGCGGTCAGTGGAATACTCTGGGGCCAACGTCCTGACTTTC.

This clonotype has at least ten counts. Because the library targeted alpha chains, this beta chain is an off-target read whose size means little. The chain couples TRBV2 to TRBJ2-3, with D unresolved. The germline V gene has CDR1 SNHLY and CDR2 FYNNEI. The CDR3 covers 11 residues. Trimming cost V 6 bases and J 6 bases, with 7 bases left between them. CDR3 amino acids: CASSPYDTQYF. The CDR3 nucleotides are TGTGCCAGCAGCCCGTACGATACGCAGTATTTT.

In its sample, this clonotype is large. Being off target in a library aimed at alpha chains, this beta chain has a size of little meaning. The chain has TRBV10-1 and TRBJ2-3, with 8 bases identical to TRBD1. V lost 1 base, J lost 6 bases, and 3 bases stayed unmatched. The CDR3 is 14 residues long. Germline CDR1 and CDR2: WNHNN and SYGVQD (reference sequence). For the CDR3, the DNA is TGCGCCAGCAGTGAGTTACAGGGGGAGGATACGCAGTATTTT. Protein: CASSELQGEDTQYF.

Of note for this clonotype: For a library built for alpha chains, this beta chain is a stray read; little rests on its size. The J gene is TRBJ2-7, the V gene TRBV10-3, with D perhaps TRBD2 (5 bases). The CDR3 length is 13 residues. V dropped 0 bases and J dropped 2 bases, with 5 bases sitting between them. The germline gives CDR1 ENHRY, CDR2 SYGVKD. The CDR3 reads CAISESGTYEQYF. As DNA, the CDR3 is TGTGCCATCAGTGAGTCCGGGACCTACGAGCAGTACTTC.

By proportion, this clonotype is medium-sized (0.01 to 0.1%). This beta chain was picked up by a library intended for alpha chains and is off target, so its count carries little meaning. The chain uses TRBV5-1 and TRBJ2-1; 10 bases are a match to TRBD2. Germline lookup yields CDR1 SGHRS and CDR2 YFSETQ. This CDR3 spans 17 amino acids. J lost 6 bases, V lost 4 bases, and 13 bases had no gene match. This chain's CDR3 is CASSLPSGGAYSNEQFF. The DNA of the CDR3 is TGCGCCAGCAGCCTCCCTAGCGGGGGCGCTTATAGCAATGAGCAGTTCTTC.

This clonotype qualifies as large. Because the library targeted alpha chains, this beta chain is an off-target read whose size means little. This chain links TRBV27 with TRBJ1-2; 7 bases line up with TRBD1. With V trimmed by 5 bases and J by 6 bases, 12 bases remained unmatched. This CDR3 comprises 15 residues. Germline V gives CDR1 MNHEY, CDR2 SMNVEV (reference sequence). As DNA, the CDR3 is TGTGCCAGCAGTCCGGTCGGGCTGGGACAGCATGGCTACACCTTC. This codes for CASSPVGLGQHGYTF.

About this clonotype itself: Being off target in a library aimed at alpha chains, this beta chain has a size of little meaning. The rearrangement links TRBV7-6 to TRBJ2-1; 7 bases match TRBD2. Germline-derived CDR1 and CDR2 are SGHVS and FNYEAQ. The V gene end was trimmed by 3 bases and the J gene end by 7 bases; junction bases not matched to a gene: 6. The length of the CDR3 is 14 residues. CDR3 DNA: TGTGCCAGCAGCTTCCAGCGGGATTGGAATGAGCAGTTCTTC. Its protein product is CASSFQRDWNEQFF.

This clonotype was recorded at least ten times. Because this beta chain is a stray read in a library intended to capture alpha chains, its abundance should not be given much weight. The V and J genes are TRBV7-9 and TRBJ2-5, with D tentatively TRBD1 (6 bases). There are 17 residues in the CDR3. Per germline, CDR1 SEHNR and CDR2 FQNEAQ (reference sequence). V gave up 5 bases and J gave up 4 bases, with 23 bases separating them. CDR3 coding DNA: TGTGCCAGCAGCCCAGTTTTAGGACAGATGGCCGGAGAGACCCAGTACTTC. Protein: CASSPVLGQMAGETQYF.

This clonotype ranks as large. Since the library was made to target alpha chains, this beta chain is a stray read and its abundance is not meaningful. This CDR3 is CASSSIRVRNQPQHF. The CDR3 nucleotides read TGTGCCAGCAGCTCCATCCGGGTCCGAAATCAGCCCCAGCATTTT. The V gene is TRBV5-6, the J gene TRBJ1-5; D is unclear. Trimming shortened V by 3 bases and J by 4 bases, and 14 bases separated the two germline ends. The CDR3 has 15 residues. CDR1 SGHDT and CDR2 YYEEEE come from the germline V gene.

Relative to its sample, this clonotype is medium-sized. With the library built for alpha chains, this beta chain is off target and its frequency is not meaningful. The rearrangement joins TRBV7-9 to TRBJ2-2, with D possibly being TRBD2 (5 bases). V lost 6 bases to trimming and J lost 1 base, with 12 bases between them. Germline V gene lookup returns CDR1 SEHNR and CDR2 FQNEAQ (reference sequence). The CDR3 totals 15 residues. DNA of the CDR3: TGTGCCAGCAGTTACGGTGGAGGGAACACCGGGGAGCTGTTTTTT. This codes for CASSYGGGNTGELFF.

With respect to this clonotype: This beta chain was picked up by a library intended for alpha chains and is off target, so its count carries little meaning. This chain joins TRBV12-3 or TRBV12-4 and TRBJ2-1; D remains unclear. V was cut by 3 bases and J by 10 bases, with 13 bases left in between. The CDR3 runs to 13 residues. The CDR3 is CASSLSAGGEQFF. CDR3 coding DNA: TGTGCCAGCAGTTTGTCGGCAGGCGGAGAGCAGTTCTTC.

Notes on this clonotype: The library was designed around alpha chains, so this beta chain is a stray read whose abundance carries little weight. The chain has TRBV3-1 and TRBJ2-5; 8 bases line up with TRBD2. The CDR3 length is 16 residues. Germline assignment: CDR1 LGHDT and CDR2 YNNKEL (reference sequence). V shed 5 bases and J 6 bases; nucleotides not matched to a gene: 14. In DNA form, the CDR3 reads TGTGCCAGCAGCGGGCAGCGGGAGTTAAGTCTGAAGACCCAGTACTTC. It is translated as CASSGQRELSLKTQYF.

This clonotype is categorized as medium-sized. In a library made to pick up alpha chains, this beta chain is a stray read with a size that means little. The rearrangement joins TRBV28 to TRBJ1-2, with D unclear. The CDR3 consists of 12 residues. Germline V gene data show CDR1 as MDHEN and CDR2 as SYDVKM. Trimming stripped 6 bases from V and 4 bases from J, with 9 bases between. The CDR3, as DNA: TGTGCCAGCAGGTGGATGGCCTATGGCTACACCTTC. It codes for CASRWMAYGYTF.

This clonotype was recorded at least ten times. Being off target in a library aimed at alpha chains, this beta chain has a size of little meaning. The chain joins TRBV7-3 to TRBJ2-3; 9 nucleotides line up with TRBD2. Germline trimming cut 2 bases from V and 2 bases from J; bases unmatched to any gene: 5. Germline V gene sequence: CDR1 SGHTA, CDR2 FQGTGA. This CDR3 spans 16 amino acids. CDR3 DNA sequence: TGTGCCAGCAGCTTAGGGCTAGCGGGAACCACAGATACGCAGTATTTT. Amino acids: CASSLGLAGTTDTQYF.

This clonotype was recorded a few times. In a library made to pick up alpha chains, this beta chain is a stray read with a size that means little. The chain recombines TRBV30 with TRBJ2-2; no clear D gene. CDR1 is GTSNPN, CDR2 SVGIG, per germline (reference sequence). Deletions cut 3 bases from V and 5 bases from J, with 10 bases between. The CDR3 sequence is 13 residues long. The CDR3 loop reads CAWSHETTGELFF. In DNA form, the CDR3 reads TGTGCCTGGAGCCATGAAACAACCGGGGAGCTGTTTTTT.

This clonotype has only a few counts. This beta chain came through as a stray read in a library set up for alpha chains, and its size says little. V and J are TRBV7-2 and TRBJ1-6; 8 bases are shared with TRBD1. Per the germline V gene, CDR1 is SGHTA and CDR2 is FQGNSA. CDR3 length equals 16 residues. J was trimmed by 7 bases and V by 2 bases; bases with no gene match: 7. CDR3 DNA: TGTGCCAGCAGCTTATCGGACAGGGTGGGCAATTCACCCCTCCACTTT. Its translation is CASSLSDRVGNSPLHF.

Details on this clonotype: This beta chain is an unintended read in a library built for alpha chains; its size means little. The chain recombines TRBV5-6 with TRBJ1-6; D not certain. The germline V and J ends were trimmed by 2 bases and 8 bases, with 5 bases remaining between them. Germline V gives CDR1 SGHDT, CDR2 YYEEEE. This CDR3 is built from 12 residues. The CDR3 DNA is TGTGCCAGCAGCTTCGAGGATTCACCCCTCCACTTT. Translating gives CASSFEDSPLHF. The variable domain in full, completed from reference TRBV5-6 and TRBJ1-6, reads DAGVTQSPTHLIKTRGQQVTLRCSPKSGHDTVSWYQQALGQGPQFIFQYYEEEERQRGNFPDRFSGHQFPNYSSELNVNALLLGDSALYLCASSFEDSPLHFGNGTRLTVT.

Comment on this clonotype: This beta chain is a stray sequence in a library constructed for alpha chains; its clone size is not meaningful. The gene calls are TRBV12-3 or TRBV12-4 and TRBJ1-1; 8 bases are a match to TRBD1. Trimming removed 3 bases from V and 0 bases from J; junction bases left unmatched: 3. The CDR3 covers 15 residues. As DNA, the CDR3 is TGTGCCAGCAGTTTGGGGACAGGCCTGAACACTGAAGCTTTCTTT. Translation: CASSLGTGLNTEAFF.

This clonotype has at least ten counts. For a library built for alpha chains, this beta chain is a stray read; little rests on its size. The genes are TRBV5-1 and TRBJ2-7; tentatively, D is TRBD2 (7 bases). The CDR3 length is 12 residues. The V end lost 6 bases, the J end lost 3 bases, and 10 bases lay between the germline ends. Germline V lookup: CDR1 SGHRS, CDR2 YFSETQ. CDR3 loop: CASKGGDYEQYF. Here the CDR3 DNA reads TGCGCCAGCAAGGGGGGGGACTACGAGCAGTACTTC.

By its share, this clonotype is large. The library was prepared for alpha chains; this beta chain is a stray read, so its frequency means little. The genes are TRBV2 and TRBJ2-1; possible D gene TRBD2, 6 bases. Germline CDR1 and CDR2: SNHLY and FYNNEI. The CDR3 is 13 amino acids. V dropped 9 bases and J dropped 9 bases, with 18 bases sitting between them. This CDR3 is CARGLGGVTEQFF. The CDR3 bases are TGTGCCAGGGGGTTAGGAGGGGTGACTGAGCAGTTCTTC.

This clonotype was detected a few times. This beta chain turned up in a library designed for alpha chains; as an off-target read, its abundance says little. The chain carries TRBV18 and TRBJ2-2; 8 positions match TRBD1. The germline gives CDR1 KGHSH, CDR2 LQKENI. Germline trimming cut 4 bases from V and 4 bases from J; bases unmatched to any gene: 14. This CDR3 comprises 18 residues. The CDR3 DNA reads TGTGCCAGCTCACGAAACGGGAACCAGGGGGCCGGCACCGGGGAGCTGTTTTTT. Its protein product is CASSRNGNQGAGTGELFF.

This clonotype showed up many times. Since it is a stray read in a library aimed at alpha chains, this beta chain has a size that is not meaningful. The CDR3 reads CASSPDRGSRETQYF. The CDR3 region has the DNA TGTGCCAGCTCACCCGACAGGGGGAGTAGAGAGACCCAGTACTTC. V usage is TRBV18 and J usage is TRBJ2-5, with 9 bases lining up with TRBD1. V trimming: 3 bases; J trimming: 4 bases; junction bases outside the gene matches: 6. CDR1 KGHSH and CDR2 LQKENI come from the germline V gene. This CDR3 has 15 amino acids.

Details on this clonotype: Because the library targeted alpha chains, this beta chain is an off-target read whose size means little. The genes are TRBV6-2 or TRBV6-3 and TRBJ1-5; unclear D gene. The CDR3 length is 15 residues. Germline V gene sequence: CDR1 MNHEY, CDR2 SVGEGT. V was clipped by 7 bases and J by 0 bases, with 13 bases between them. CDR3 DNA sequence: TGTGCCAGCAAACAACGGTTTAATAGCAATCAGCCCCAGCATTTT. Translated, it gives CASKQRFNSNQPQHF.

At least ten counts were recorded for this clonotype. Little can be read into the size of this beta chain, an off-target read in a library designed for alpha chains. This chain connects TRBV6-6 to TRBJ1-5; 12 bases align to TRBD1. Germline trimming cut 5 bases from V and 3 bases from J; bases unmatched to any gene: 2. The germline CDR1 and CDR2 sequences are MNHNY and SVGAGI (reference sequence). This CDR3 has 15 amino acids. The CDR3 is CASSRDRGPNQPQHF. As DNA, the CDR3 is TGTGCCAGCAGTCGGGACAGGGGGCCCAATCAGCCCCAGCATTTT.

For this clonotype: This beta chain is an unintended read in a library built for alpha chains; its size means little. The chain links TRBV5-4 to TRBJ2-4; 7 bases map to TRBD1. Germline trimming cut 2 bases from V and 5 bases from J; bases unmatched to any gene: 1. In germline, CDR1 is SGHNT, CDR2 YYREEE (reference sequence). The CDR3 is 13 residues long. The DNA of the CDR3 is TGTGCCAGCAGCTTTGGACAGGAAAACATTCAGTACTTC. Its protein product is CASSFGQENIQYF.